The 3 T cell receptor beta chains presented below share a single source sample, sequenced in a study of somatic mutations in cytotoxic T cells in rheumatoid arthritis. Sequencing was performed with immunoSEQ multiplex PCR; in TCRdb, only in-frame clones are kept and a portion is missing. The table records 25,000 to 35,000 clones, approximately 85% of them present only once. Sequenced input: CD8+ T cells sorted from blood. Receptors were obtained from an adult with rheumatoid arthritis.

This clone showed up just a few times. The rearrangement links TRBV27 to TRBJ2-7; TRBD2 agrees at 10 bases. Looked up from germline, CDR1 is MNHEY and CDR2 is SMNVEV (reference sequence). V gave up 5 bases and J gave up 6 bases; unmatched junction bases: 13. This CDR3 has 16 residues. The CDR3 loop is CASSPRSSGSGLEQYF. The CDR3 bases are TGTGCCAGCAGTCCCCGCTCTAGCGGGAGCGGGCTCGAGCAGTACTTC.

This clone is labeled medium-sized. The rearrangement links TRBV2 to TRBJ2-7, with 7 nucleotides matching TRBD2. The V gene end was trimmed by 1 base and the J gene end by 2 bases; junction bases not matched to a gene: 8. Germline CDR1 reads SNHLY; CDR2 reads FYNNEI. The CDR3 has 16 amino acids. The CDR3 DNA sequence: TGTGCCAGCAGTGAAGTCACCGGGACTAAGGCCTACGAGCAGTACTTC. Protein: CASSEVTGTKAYEQYF.

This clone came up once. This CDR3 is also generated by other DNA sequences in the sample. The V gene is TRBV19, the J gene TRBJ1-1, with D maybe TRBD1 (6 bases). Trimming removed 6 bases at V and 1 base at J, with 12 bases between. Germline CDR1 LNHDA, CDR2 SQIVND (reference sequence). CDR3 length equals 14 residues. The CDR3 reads CASSLRGRNTEAFF. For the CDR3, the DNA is TGTGCCAGTAGCCTCAGGGGTAGGAACACTGAAGCTTTCTTT.